The 14 T cell receptor beta chains below were found in one sample sequenced in a study of identical twins. Each CDR3 protein is one row after TCRdb ran MiXCR on the 5' RACE reads. The sample holds just over 500,000 distinct CDR3 sequences; approximately 22% are singletons and the top ten take 0.8% to 1%. The same sample was also studied in work on T cells expressing NK-cell markers.

Sequences were obtained from CD4+ T cells sorted from blood. The receptors come from a woman under 30 in good health.

Written as DNA, the CDR3 is TGCAGTGCTAGTACAGGGGCTGGGGCCAACGTCCTGACTTTC. Residues: CSASTGAGANVLTF. This sequence joins TRBV20-1 and TRBJ2-6, with 7 bases identical to TRBD1. Germline CDR1 and CDR2: DFQATT and SNEGSKA (reference sequence). Unmatched junction bases numbered 1, after V lost 3 bases and J lost 2 bases. There are 14 residues in the CDR3.

The CDR3 spells CASSQDRAGNQPQHF. DNA of the CDR3: TGCGCCAGCAGCCAAGATAGGGCAGGGAATCAGCCCCAGCATTTT. This chain links TRBV4-3 with TRBJ1-5, with D perhaps matching TRBD1 (5 bases). Trimming cost V 0 bases and J 4 bases, with 10 bases left between them. The CDR3 sequence is 15 residues long. Germline loops: CDR1 LGHNA, CDR2 YSLEER.

The chain employs TRBV18 and TRBJ2-1, with TRBD2 matching 11 bases. Germline V gives CDR1 KGHSH, CDR2 LQKENI. The CDR3 covers 19 residues. Unmatched junction bases numbered 8, after V lost 1 base and J lost 0 bases. DNA for the CDR3: TGTGCCAGCTCACCACGGGGACTAGCGGCAGATAGCTCCTACAATGAGCAGTTCTTC. Amino acids: CASSPRGLAADSSYNEQFF.

This clonotype has just a few counts. V usage is TRBV19 and J usage is TRBJ1-5; 7 bases align to TRBD1. V gave up 6 bases and J gave up 6 bases; unmatched junction bases: 8. The CDR3 totals 14 residues. Germline V gene data show CDR1 as LNHDA and CDR2 as SQIVND (reference sequence). The CDR3 reads CASRKDRARQPQHF. CDR3 DNA sequence: TGTGCCAGTAGGAAAGACAGGGCCCGTCAGCCCCAGCATTTT.

This clonotype was found a few times. The chain links TRBV9 to TRBJ2-1, with 8 bases fitting TRBD1. The CDR3 is made up of 19 amino acids. V shed 0 bases, J shed 3 bases, and the junction held 14 bases outside the gene matches. Germline lookup yields CDR1 SGDLS and CDR2 YYNGEE. As DNA, the CDR3 is TGTGCCAGCAGCGTAGGTACAAGGTTAACAGGGGGTAACTACAATGAGCAGTTCTTC. Amino acid sequence: CASSVGTRLTGGNYNEQFF.

This clonotype came up a few times. The chain uses TRBV12-3 or TRBV12-4 and TRBJ1-5, with D maybe TRBD1 (5 bases). The CDR3 contains 12 residues. V dropped 7 bases and J dropped 9 bases, with 13 bases sitting between them. CDR3 sequence (DNA): TGTGCCAGCAAGATAGGAACAGGGCCCCAGCATTTT. It translates to CASKIGTGPQHF.

The chain is built from TRBV20-1 and TRBJ2-1; D ambiguous. Deletions cut 4 bases from V and 2 bases from J, with 12 bases between. Per germline, CDR1 DFQATT and CDR2 SNEGSKA (reference sequence). The CDR3 is 14 amino acids. The chain's CDR3 is CSAKAREAYNEQFF. CDR3 sequence (DNA): TGCAGTGCTAAAGCGCGAGAAGCCTACAATGAGCAGTTCTTC.

This chain links TRBV6-2 or TRBV6-3 with TRBJ2-7; D gene ambiguous. CDR1 is MNHEY, CDR2 SVGEGT, per germline. There are 13 residues in the CDR3. The V end lost 4 bases, the J end lost 6 bases, and 13 bases lay between the germline ends. CDR3 protein: CASSSRSWGEQYF. DNA for the CDR3: TGTGCCAGCAGTTCTCGGAGTTGGGGCGAGCAGTACTTC.

The CDR3 loop reads CASSPRGTPYNEQFF. As DNA, the CDR3 is TGTGCCAGCAGCCCCCGCGGGACCCCTTACAATGAGCAGTTCTTC. The chain recombines TRBV7-9 with TRBJ2-1, with D perhaps TRBD2 (6 bases). Germline V gene data show CDR1 as SEHNR and CDR2 as FQNEAQ (reference sequence). This CDR3 is 15 amino acids long. V was shortened by 5 bases and J by 4 bases, with 15 bases between the two germline ends.

The gene calls are TRBV7-8 and TRBJ1-1; 9 bases align to TRBD1. Germline CDR1 reads SGHVS; CDR2 reads FQNEAQ. With 5 bases clipped from V and 3 bases from J, the junction kept 7 bases outside the gene matches. This CDR3 region has 15 residues. CDR3 sequence: CASSHRQGEDTEAFF. The CDR3 nucleotides are TGTGCCAGCAGCCACCGACAGGGGGAGGACACTGAAGCTTTCTTT.

V and J are TRBV6-6 and TRBJ2-7; D remains ambiguous. Per the germline V gene, CDR1 is MNHNY and CDR2 is SVGAGI (reference sequence). This CDR3 is built from 12 residues. Trimming pared 2 bases from V and 7 bases from J, leaving 9 bases between. The CDR3 bases are TGTGCCAGCAGTTACGAGGTACGGGAGCAGTACTTC. This encodes CASSYEVREQYF.

The chain is built from TRBV6-6 and TRBJ1-2; D possibly corresponds to TRBD1 (5 bases). The CDR3 loop spans 12 amino acids. V was cut by 5 bases and J by 10 bases, with 14 bases left in between. CDR1 and CDR2 (germline): MNHNY, SVGAGI (reference sequence). The CDR3 bases are TGTGCCAGCAGTCTCCCCCAGGGTTACTACACCTTC. Its protein is CASSLPQGYYTF.

There are many counts of this clonotype. The CDR3 protein is CASSRDARQAGNTEAFF. In DNA form, the CDR3 reads TGCGCCAGCAGCCGAGATGCGCGACAGGCGGGGAACACTGAAGCTTTCTTT. The chain links TRBV4-1 to TRBJ1-1; a weak D match, TRBD1 (6 bases). The CDR3 loop spans 17 amino acids. The germline V gene has CDR1 MGHRA and CDR2 YSYEKL. V dropped 4 bases and J dropped 1 base, with 19 bases sitting between them.

In its sample, this clonotype was seen a few times. The chain employs TRBV30 and TRBJ2-3; the match to TRBD2 covers 7 bases. CDR1 is GTSNPN and CDR2 is SVGIG in the germline V gene (reference sequence). The CDR3 length is 12 residues. Unmatched junction bases numbered 4, after V lost 5 bases and J lost 5 bases. The CDR3 coding sequence is TGTGCCTGGCAGCGGGGAGGAGATACGCAGTATTTT. It specifies CAWQRGGDTQYF.